Following are 26 T cell receptor beta chains from one sample sequenced in a study of cytomegalovirus exposure and HLA in healthy donors (dated by TCRdb to the late 2010s). The library was built by means of the immunoSEQ multiplex PCR assay. A mixture of 60 forward primers for TCR Vbeta segments and 13 reverse primers for TCR Jbeta segments was used in the multiplex PCR. Imported from immuneACCESS, the table was reduced by TCRdb to in-frame sequences with V and J called. These copies leave out some clones; in studies compared against another copy, an unresolved V gene accounts for under half, and the cause of the remainder is not known. Present in this sample are more than 90,000 clones, 81% of which were seen just once. The leading ten clones occupy roughly 4% of the sample. Sequencing was carried out using PBMCs. All receptors derive from a woman in her sixties or seventies in good health and CMV-seropositive.

J is TRBJ2-1 and V is TRBV14; D is unclear. Germline CDR1 reads SGHDN; CDR2 reads FVKESK. The germline V and J ends were trimmed by 1 base and 0 bases, with 7 bases remaining between them. This CDR3 spans 15 amino acids. In DNA form, the CDR3 reads TGTGCCAGCAGCCAAGCACGAGGCTCCTACAATGAGCAGTTCTTC. It translates to CASSQARGSYNEQFF.

V and J are TRBV19 and TRBJ2-1, with unresolved D. V was clipped by 3 bases and J by 10 bases, with 13 bases between them. The CDR3 length is 13 residues. Germline V gene sequence: CDR1 LNHDA, CDR2 SQIVND (reference sequence). CDR3 sequence (DNA): TGTGCCAGTAGTATTTCCCTTCTCAGGGAGCAGTTCTTC. Its translation is CASSISLLREQFF.

As concerns this clone: Sequence at one end of the junction differs from germline and may be a read error. The chain carries TRBV7-9 and TRBJ1-2, with D possibly matching TRBD1 (5 bases). Germline loops: CDR1 SEHNR, CDR2 FQNEAQ (reference sequence). The CDR3 is 15 residues long. CDR3 DNA sequence: TGTTCCAGCAGCTTAGGGGCAGGGCGAGGAGACGGCTACACCTTC. It specifies CSSSLGAGRGDGYTF. Together with reference TRBV7-9 and TRBJ1-2, the CDR3 gives the full variable domain: DTGVSQNPRHKITKRGQNVTFRCDPISEHNRLYWYRQTLGQGPEFLTYFQNEAQLEKSRLLSDRFSAERPKGSFSTLEIQRTEQGDSAMYLCSSSLGAGRGDGYTFGSGTRLTVV.

This clone was seen more than once but under ten times. The J gene is TRBJ1-5, the V gene TRBV6-5; 11 positions match TRBD1. The CDR3 runs to 15 residues. The germline V gene has CDR1 MNHEY and CDR2 SVGAGI. V dropped 2 bases and J dropped 6; count of bases not matched to a gene: 3. CDR3 DNA sequence: TGTGCCAGCAGTTACGGGGGACAGGGGGGTCAGCCCCAGCATTTT. This gives the protein CASSYGGQGGQPQHF.

The chain joins TRBV29-1 to TRBJ1-5; perhaps TRBD1 as D (5 bases). V was shortened by 7 bases and J by 3 bases, with 13 bases between the two germline ends. Germline-derived CDR1 and CDR2 are SQVTM and ANQGSEA. This CDR3 region has 13 residues. The CDR3 DNA reads TGCAGCGCCTCTGGACAACCCAATCAGCCCCAGCATTTT. Translated: CSASGQPNQPQHF. Full variable domain (missing parts from reference TRBV29-1 and TRBJ1-5): SAVISQKPSRDICQRGTSLTIQCQVDSQVTMMFWYRQQPGQSLTLIATANQGSEATYESGFVIDKFPISRPNLTFSTLTVSNMSPEDSSIYLCSASGQPNQPQHFGDGTRLSIL.

The chain couples TRBV19 to TRBJ2-1; 7 bases are a match to TRBD2. CDR1 is LNHDA and CDR2 is SQIVND in the germline V gene (reference sequence). This CDR3 has 15 amino acids. V gave up 3 bases and J gave up 7 bases; unmatched junction bases: 9. CDR3 protein: CASSILGGSPNEQFF. The CDR3 region has the DNA TGTGCCAGTAGTATTCTTGGCGGGAGTCCAAATGAGCAGTTCTTC.

This chain connects TRBV28 to TRBJ2-5; D ambiguous. The tail of the sequence fits TRBJ2-7 better, so the J call may be wrong. CDR1 is MDHEN, CDR2 SYDVKM, per germline. This CDR3 comprises 14 residues. DNA for the CDR3: TGTGCCAGCAGTTTAGGCCAGAGGATCTACGAGCAGTACTTC. As protein: CASSLGQRIYEQYF.

The chain uses TRBV5-6 and TRBJ2-1; TRBD2 might be the D (6 bases). This CDR3 is 17 amino acids long. V was cut by 1 base and J by 1 base, with 15 bases left in between. Germline V gene data show CDR1 as SGHDT and CDR2 as YYEEEE. The CDR3 spells CASSLMNGGWSYNEQFF. The CDR3 coding sequence is TGTGCCAGCAGCTTGATGAACGGAGGGTGGTCCTACAATGAGCAGTTCTTC.

This chain uses TRBV5-1 with TRBJ2-7, with TRBD2 identical over 8 bases. This CDR3 is built from 14 residues. The ends lost 5 bases at V and 6 bases at J; junction bases unmatched: 10. Germline CDR1 and CDR2: SGHRS and YFSETQ. CDR3 sequence: CASRWNSGTLEQYF. In nucleotides, the CDR3 is TGCGCCAGCAGGTGGAATAGCGGGACCCTCGAGCAGTACTTC. The variable domain in full, completed from reference TRBV5-1 and TRBJ2-7, reads KAGVTQTPRYLIKTRGQQVTLSCSPISGHRSVSWYQQTPGQGLQFLFEYFSETQRNKGNFPGRFSGRQFSNSRSEMNVSTLELGDSALYLCASRWNSGTLEQYFGPGTRLTVT.

The chain's CDR3 is CASTSGQTYNEQFF. The CDR3 region has the DNA TGTGCCAGTACCTCGGGACAGACTTACAATGAGCAGTTCTTC. The V and J genes are TRBV14 and TRBJ2-1; TRBD1 matches at 7 bases. With 9 bases clipped from V and 4 bases from J, the junction kept 9 bases outside the gene matches. Per the germline V gene, CDR1 is SGHDN and CDR2 is FVKESK. The CDR3 consists of 14 residues.

This clone was picked up one time. The rearrangement uses TRBV29-1 and TRBJ1-1; D remains unclear. CDR3 size: 12 residues. The germline gives CDR1 SQVTM, CDR2 ANQGSEA. The ends were cut back, 6 bases at V and 1 base at J, with 9 bases in the middle. The CDR3 region has the DNA TGCAGCGTCCGGGTCGGGAACACTGAAGCTTTCTTT. Residues: CSVRVGNTEAFF. Variable domain in full (rest from reference TRBV29-1 and TRBJ1-1): SAVISQKPSRDICQRGTSLTIQCQVDSQVTMMFWYRQQPGQSLTLIATANQGSEATYESGFVIDKFPISRPNLTFSTLTVSNMSPEDSSIYLCSVRVGNTEAFFGQGTRLTVV.

The rearrangement joins TRBV28 to TRBJ2-7; 7 nucleotides align to TRBD2. CDR1 is MDHEN, CDR2 SYDVKM, per germline. This CDR3 spans 14 amino acids. V gave up 5 bases and J gave up 4 bases; unmatched junction bases: 8. The chain's CDR3 is CASSPWDYKYEQYF. The CDR3 nucleotides read TGTGCCAGCAGTCCCTGGGACTACAAATACGAGCAGTACTTC.

This sequence joins TRBV30 and TRBJ2-4, with D maybe TRBD1 (6 bases). Germline V gene data show CDR1 as GTSNPN and CDR2 as SVGIG (reference sequence). The CDR3 runs to 16 residues. The V and J ends lost 0 bases and 3 bases respectively, with 15 bases between them. The CDR3 loop reads CAWSVGQGLGKNIQYF. Written as DNA, the CDR3 is TGTGCCTGGAGTGTAGGGCAGGGGCTGGGCAAAAACATTCAGTACTTC.

The rearrangement links TRBV30 to TRBJ2-7; D is possibly TRBD2 (7 bases). Germline V CDR1 and CDR2: GTSNPN, SVGIG (reference sequence). The CDR3 covers 16 residues. V was clipped by 0 bases and J by 7 bases, with 22 bases between them. The CDR3 DNA reads TGTGCCTGGAGTGTAGGTGGGGGGGGCTTTCCACGGGAGCAGTACTTC. Protein sequence: CAWSVGGGGFPREQYF.

This rearrangement joins TRBV6-1 to TRBJ1-6; D possibly corresponds to TRBD1 (6 bases). From germline, CDR1 is MNHNS and CDR2 SASEGT. The CDR3 is 15 residues long. Trimming took off 6 bases at V and 7 bases at J, with 16 bases between the two ends. The CDR3 spells CASRNRVGENSPLHF. The CDR3 bases are TGTGCCAGCAGGAACAGGGTCGGAGAGAATTCACCCCTCCACTTT.

The chain is built from TRBV7-2 and TRBJ2-7; 10 positions match TRBD2. CDR1 and CDR2 (germline): SGHTA, FQGNSA. J gave up 2 bases and V 0 bases, and 7 bases lay outside the gene matches. The CDR3 runs to 17 residues. The CDR3 DNA follows: TGTGCCAGCAGCTTAGCGACTAGCGGGCTTAGACCCTACGAGCAGTACTTC. It translates to CASSLATSGLRPYEQYF.

The chain has TRBV11-3 and TRBJ1-1; tentatively, D is TRBD1 (5 bases). Germline V gene lookup returns CDR1 SGHNT and CDR2 YENEEA. CDR3 size: 13 residues. Trimming took off 5 bases at V and 3 bases at J, with 10 bases between the two ends. CDR3 amino acids: CASSTGAHTEAFF. In DNA form, the CDR3 reads TGTGCCAGCAGCACAGGCGCACACACTGAAGCTTTCTTT.

The rearrangement joins TRBV28 to TRBJ2-1; possible D gene TRBD1, 6 bases. The CDR3 totals 13 residues. V was shortened by 5 bases and J by 8 bases, with 13 bases between the two germline ends. The V gene's germline CDR1 is MDHEN and CDR2 SYDVKM. The CDR3, as DNA: TGTGCCAGCAGTCGACAGGTTCCCCATGAGCAGTTCTTC. This translates into CASSRQVPHEQFF.

V gene TRBV9 combines with J gene TRBJ2-7, with D possibly matching TRBD2 (5 bases). CDR1 and CDR2 from the germline V gene are SGDLS and YYNGEE. The CDR3 spans 13 residues. V was clipped by 6 bases and J by 5 bases, with 15 bases between them. CDR3 bases: TGTGCCAGCAACCCGGCGGGTAACGACGAGCAGTACTTC. Residues: CASNPAGNDEQYF.

The chain employs TRBV19 and TRBJ2-3, with 10 bases matching TRBD1. V gave up 5 bases and J gave up 4 bases; unmatched junction bases: 6. Looked up from germline, CDR1 is LNHDA and CDR2 is SQIVND (reference sequence). The CDR3 is 15 amino acids. In nucleotides, the CDR3 is TGTGCCAGTAGTGACCGGGACAGGGGAGCAGATACGCAGTATTTT. It yields the protein CASSDRDRGADTQYF.

V gene TRBV21-1 combines with J gene TRBJ2-1; the DNA was not compared with TRBD2, the D call given in the table. TRBV21-1 is designated a pseudogene. The length of the CDR3 is 15 residues. The CDR3 protein is CASSKDGERVDEQFF. CDR3 DNA sequence: TGTGCCAGCAGCAAAGACGGGGAAAGGGTTGATGAGCAGTTCTTC.

The CDR3 protein is CASGGNGYSEAFF. The CDR3 region has the DNA TGTGCCAGTGGGGGGAATGGTTACAGTGAAGCTTTCTTT. V is TRBV19 and J is TRBJ1-1, with a possible D match to TRBD1 (5 bases). Per the germline V gene, CDR1 is LNHDA and CDR2 is SQIVND (reference sequence). The CDR3 has 13 residues. With 8 bases removed from V and 7 bases from J, the gap between germline ends came to 17 bases.

This clone was counted once. The rearrangement uses TRBV7-9 and TRBJ1-2, with D maybe TRBD1 (5 bases). Germline V gene data show CDR1 as SEHNR and CDR2 as FQNEAQ (reference sequence). Trimming removed 5 bases from V and 6 bases from J, with 10 bases in between. The CDR3 has 12 amino acids. CDR3 protein: CASSEQAHGYTF. CDR3 in DNA: TGTGCCAGCAGCGAACAGGCACATGGCTACACCTTC.

The chain couples TRBV6-1 to TRBJ2-3, with TRBD2 as a possible D gene (6 bases). Germline lookup yields CDR1 MNHNS and CDR2 SASEGT. The CDR3 has 15 amino acids. V was shortened by 3 bases and J by 0 bases, with 10 bases between the two germline ends. The CDR3 sequence: CASSEDGTSTDTQYF. CDR3 bases: TGTGCCAGCAGTGAGGACGGGACTAGCACAGATACGCAGTATTTT.

The chain recombines TRBV2 with TRBJ2-5; possible D gene TRBD2, 5 bases. TRBJ2-7 matches the DNA end more closely, so the J call is doubtful. The CDR3 has 13 amino acids. The germline CDR1 and CDR2 sequences are SNHLY and FYNNEI. The CDR3 here is CASSVVGSYEQYF. CDR3 in DNA: TGTGCCAGCAGTGTGGTTGGGAGCTACGAGCAGTACTTC.

As for this clone: At one end the junction does not follow the germline gene, possibly because of a read error. This sequence joins TRBV7-9 and TRBJ2-7; D is perhaps TRBD2 (5 bases). The V gene's germline CDR1 is SEHNR and CDR2 FQNEAQ (reference sequence). CDR3 size: 12 residues. CDR3 region: CSSSVGRGEQYF. The CDR3 region has the DNA TGTTCCAGCAGCGTAGGCCGGGGCGAGCAGTACTTC.